This TCR beta chain originates from a study of T-cell memory formation after mild COVID-19. Study conclusions and caveats: Researchers could not confirm that second-wave clones peaking on day 37 targeted SARS-CoV-2. CD4+ contracting clones were mainly CM and EM; CD8+ ones, EMRA.

J was trimmed by 4 bases and V by 3 bases; bases with no gene match: 9. The CDR3 has 16 amino acids. From the 5' RACE reads, TCRdb called clonotypes with MiXCR, one entry per CDR3 protein. Here the sample spans 250,000 to 300,000 distinct CDR3 sequences, approximately 15% being singletons. This clonotype was observed a handful of times. The antigen remains undetermined. The chain employs TRBV12-3 or TRBV12-4 and TRBJ2-3; 8 nucleotides match TRBD1. Source material: PBMCs or a T cell subset sorted from them (not recorded which). The source is a man younger than 35 who had mild COVID-19 (a few samples of this study predate the infection). Cell type and time point are not known. CDR3 region: CASSFPQGASPDTQYF. The CDR3 bases are TGTGCCAGCAGTTTTCCCCAGGGGGCTAGCCCAGATACGCAGTATTTT.